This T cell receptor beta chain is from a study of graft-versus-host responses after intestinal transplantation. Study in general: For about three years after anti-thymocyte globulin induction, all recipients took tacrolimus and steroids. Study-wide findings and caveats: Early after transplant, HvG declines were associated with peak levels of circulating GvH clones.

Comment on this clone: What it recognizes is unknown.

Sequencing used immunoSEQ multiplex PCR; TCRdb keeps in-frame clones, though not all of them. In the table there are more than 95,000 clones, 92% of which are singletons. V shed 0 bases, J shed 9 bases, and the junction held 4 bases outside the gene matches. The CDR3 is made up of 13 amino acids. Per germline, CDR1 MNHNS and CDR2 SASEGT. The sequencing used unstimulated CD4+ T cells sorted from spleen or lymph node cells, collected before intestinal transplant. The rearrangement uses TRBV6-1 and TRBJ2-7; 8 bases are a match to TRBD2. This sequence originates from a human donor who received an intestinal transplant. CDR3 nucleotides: TGTGCCAGCAGTGAAGCGCGGCTAGCGGGGCAGTACTTC. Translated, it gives CASSEARLAGQYF.